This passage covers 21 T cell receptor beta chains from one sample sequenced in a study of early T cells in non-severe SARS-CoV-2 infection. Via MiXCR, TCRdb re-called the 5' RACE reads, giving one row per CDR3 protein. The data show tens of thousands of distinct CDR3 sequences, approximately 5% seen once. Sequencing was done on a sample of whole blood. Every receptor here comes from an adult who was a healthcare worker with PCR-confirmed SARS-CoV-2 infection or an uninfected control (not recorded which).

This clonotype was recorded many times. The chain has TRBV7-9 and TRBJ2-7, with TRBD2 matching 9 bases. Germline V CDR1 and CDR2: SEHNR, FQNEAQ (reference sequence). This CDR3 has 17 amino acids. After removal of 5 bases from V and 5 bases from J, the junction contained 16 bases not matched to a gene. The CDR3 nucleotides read TGTGCCAGCAGCCGATACCGCCAGCGGGAGGTAGTCGACGAGCAGTACTTC. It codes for CASSRYRQREVVDEQYF.

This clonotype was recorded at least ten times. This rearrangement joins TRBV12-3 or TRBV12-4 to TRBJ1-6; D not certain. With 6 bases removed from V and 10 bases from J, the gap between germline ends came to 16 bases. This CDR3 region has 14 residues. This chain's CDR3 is CASSSQEVRSPLHF. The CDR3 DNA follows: TGTGCCAGCAGCAGTCAGGAGGTTCGGTCACCCCTCCACTTT.

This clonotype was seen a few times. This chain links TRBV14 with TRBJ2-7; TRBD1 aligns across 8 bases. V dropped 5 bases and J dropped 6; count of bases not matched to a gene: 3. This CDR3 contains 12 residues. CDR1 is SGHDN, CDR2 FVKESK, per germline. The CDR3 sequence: CASSRTGTEQYF. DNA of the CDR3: TGTGCCAGCAGCAGGACAGGGACCGAGCAGTACTTC. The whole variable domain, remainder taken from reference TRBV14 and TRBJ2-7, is EAGVTQFPSHSVIEKGQTVTLRCDPISGHDNLYWYRRVMGKEIKFLLHFVKESKQDESGMPNNRFLAERTGGTYSTLKVQPAELEDSGVYFCASSRTGTEQYFGPGTRLTVT.

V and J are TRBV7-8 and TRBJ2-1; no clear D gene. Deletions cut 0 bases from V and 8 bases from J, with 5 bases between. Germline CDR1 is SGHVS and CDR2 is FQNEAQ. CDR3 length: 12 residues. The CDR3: CASSLALDEQFF. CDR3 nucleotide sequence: TGTGCCAGCAGCTTAGCCCTGGATGAGCAGTTCTTC.

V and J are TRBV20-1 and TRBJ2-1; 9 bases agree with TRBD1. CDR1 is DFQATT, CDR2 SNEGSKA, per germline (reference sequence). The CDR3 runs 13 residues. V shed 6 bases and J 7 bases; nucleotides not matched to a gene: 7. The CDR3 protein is CSAIPGQGNEQFF. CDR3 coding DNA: TGCAGTGCCATCCCCGGACAGGGGAATGAGCAGTTCTTC.

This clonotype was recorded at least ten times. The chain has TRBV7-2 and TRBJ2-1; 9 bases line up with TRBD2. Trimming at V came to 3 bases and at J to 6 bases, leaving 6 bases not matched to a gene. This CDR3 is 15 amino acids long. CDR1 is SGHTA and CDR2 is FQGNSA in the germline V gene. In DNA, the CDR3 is TGTGCCAGCAGCTTCAGGCTAGCGGGGAGCAATGAGCAGTTCTTC. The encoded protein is CASSFRLAGSNEQFF. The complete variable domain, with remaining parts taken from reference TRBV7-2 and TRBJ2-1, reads GAGVSQSPSNKVTEKGKDVELRCDPISGHTALYWYRQSLGQGLEFLIYFQGNSAPDKSGLPSDRFSAERTGGSVSTLTIQRTQQEDSAVYLCASSFRLAGSNEQFFGPGTRLTVL.

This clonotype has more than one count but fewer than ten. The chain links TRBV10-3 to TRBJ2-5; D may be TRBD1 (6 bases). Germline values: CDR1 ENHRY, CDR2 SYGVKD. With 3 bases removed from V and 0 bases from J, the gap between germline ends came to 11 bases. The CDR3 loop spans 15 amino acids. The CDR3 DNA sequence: TGTGCCATCAGTGAAGGGGGAGTTAACCAAGAGACCCAGTACTTC. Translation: CAISEGGVNQETQYF.

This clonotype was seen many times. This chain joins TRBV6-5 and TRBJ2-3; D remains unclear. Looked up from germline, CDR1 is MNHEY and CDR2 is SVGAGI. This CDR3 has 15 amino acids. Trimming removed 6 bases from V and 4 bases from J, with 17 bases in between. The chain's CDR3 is CASSLGPGGPDTQYF. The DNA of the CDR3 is TGTGCCAGCAGCCTTGGCCCGGGCGGTCCAGATACGCAGTATTTT.

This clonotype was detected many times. CDR3 region: CASSLGGQETQYF. The CDR3 nucleotides read TGTGCCAGCAGCTTAGGAGGCCAAGAGACCCAGTACTTC. The chain is built from TRBV7-2 and TRBJ2-5; D unclear. V lost 1 base to trimming and J lost 1 base, with 4 bases between them. Germline lookup yields CDR1 SGHTA and CDR2 FQGNSA. The CDR3 contains 13 residues.

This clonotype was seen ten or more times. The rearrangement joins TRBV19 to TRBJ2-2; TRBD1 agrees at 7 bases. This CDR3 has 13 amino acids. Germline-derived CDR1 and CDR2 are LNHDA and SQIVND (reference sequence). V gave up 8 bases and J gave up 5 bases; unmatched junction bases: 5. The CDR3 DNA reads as TGTGCCAGTCCCGACAGGGTTACCGGGGAGCTGTTTTTT. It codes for CASPDRVTGELFF.

The CDR3 region has the DNA TGCGGTATCCCCGGAGGGAACACTGAAGCTTTCTTT. It specifies CGIPGGNTEAFF. This chain links TRBV20-1 with TRBJ1-1; no definite D call. Germline assignment: CDR1 DFQATT and CDR2 SNEGSKA (reference sequence). The CDR3 is 12 residues long.

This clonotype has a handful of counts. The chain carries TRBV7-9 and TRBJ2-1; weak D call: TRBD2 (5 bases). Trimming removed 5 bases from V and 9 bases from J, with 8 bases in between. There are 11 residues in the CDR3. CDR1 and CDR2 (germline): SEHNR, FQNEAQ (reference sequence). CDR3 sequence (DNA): TGTGCCAGCAGCCCGAGGGTTGAGCAGTTCTTC. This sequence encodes CASSPRVEQFF.

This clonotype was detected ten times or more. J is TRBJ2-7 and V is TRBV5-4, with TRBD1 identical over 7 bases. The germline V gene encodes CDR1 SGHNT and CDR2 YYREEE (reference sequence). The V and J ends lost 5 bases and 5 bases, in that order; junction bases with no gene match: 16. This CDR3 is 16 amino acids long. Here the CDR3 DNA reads TGTGCCAGCAGTCCAGACAGGGACGGGCGACGGGACGAGCAGTACTTC. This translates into CASSPDRDGRRDEQYF.

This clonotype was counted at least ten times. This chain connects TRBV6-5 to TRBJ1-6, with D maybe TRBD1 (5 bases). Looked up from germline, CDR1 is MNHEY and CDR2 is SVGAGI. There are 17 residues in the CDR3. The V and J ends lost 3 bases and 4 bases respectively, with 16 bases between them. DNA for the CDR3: TGTGCCAGCAGTTATGGGGCAGGGAGGCGGTATAATTCACCCCTCCACTTT. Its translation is CASSYGAGRRYNSPLHF.

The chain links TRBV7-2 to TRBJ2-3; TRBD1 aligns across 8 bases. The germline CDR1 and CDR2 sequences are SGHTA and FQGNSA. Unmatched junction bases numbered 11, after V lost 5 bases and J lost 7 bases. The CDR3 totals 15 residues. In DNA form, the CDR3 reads TGTGCCAGCAGCCGGACAGGGTTGGGGGCTAATACGCAGTATTTT. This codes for CASSRTGLGANTQYF.

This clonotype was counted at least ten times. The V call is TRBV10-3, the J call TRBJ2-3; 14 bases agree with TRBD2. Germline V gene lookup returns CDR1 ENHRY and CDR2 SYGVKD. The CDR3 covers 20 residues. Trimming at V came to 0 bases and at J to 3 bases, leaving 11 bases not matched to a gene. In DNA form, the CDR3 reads TGTGCCATCAGTGAGTCGACTAGCGGGAGGGCCCGGGTATTGACAGATACGCAGTATTTT. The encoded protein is CAISESTSGRARVLTDTQYF.

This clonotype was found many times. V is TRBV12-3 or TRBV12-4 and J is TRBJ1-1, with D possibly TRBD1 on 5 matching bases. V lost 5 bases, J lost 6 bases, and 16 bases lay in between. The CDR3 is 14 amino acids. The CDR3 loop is CASSPSFRDPEAFF. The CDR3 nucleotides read TGTGCCAGCAGTCCCTCTTTTCGGGACCCTGAAGCTTTCTTT.

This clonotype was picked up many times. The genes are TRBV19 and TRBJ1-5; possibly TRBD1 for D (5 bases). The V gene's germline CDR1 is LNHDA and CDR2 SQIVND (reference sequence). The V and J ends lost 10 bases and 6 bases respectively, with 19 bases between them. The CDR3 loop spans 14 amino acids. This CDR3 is CATKGEGFAQPQHF. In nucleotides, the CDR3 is TGTGCCACGAAAGGGGAGGGTTTTGCTCAGCCCCAGCATTTT.

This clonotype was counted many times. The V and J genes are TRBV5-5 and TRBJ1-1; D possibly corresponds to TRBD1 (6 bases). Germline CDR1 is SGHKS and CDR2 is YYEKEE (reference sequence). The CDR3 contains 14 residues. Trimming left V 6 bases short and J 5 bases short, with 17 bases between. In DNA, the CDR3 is TGTGCCAGCACCATCTGGGCAGGGGAAACTGAAGCTTTCTTT. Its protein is CASTIWAGETEAFF.

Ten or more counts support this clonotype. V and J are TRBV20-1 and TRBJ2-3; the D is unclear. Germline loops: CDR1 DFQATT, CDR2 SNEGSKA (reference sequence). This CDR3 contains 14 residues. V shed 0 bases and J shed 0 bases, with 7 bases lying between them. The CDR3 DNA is TGCAGTGCTAGAGATCCCAGGAGCACAGATACGCAGTATTTT. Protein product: CSARDPRSTDTQYF.

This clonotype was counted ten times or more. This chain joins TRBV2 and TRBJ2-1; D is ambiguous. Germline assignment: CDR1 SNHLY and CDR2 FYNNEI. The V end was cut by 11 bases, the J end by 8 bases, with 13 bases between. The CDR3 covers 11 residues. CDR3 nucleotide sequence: TGTGCCGGCAAGACTGGTTATGAGCAGTTCTTC. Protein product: CAGKTGYEQFF. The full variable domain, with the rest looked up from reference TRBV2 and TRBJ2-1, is EPEVTQTPSHQVTQMGQEVILRCVPISNHLYFYWYRQILGQKVEFLVSFYNNEISEKSEIFDDQFSVERPDGSNFTLKIRSTKLEDSAMYFCAGKTGYEQFFGPGTRLTVL.